The table lists the clone carrying this T cell receptor beta chain with a few counts. Its matching antigen is unknown. These data come from a study of cytomegalovirus exposure and HLA in healthy donors. Study-level results: In an earlier analysis, about 87% or about 30%: the productive usage of most TCR beta V segments.

It was with 60 Vbeta and 13 Jbeta primers that the PCR ran. Original data processing: In a later analysis, of 79 million or so unique beta chains, about 11 million appeared in at least two donors. TCRdb's table, derived via immunoSEQ multiplex PCR, lists solely in-frame clones and lacks some. V and J calls and clone size come straight from that table; D and trimming were deduced from the DNA. There are approximately 190,000 clones in the sample; roughly 86% occur only once, and roughly 3.1% lies in the top ten. Germline-derived CDR1 and CDR2 are MNHEY and SVGAGI. CDR3 length: 15 amino acids. V dropped 0 bases and J dropped 3 bases, with 11 bases sitting between them.

Input material: PBMCs. The rearrangement joins TRBV6-5 to TRBJ1-1; weak D call: TRBD1 (5 bases). The origin of this receptor is a man between 40 and 49 years old in good health and CMV-seropositive. This CDR3 is CASSYSSREDTEAFF. In DNA, the CDR3 is TGTGCCAGCAGTTACTCGAGCAGGGAGGACACTGAAGCTTTCTTT.